This is a list of T cell receptor beta chains from one sample in a study of shared clonotypes between healthy human individuals. The table came from immunoSEQ multiplex PCR; TCRdb's copy has only in-frame clones and leaves some out. Of approximately 320,000 clones detected, roughly 91% appear once; the ten largest clones hold around 15%. Sequenced: memory CD8+ T cells sorted from blood. These receptors were taken from a man between 18 and 35 years old in good health. The CDR3 runs from the conserved cysteine through the conserved F or W. A D gene is named only where the DNA matches it firmly. Not every row has a clone size; where given, it reads once, few, many or a size class.

J gene | D gene | clone size | V gene | CDR3 protein | CDR3 DNA
TRBJ2-5 | TRBD1 | NA | TRBV19 | CASSPKVTGGGETQYF | TGTGCCAGTAGCCCAAAAGTCACAGGGGGCGGGGAGACCCAGTACTTC
TRBJ2-7 | NA | NA | TRBV29-1 | CSVEDFGVSSYEQYF | TGCAGCGTTGAAGATTTTGGCGTTAGCTCCTACGAGCAGTACTTC
TRBJ2-7 | NA | NA | TRBV6-1 | CASSLGYEQYF | TGTGCCAGCAGTTTGGGCTACGAGCAGTACTTC
TRBJ2-5 | TRBD2 | NA | TRBV7-8 | CASRLAGGIYQETQYF | TGTGCCAGTAGACTAGCGGGGGGGATCTACCAAGAGACCCAGTACTTC
TRBJ2-7 | NA | NA | TRBV6-6 | CASSYGQEQYF | TGTGCCAGCAGTTACGGACAGGAGCAGTACTTC
TRBJ2-7 | NA | NA | TRBV7-9 | CASSLSQGRSYEQYF | TGTGCCAGCAGCTTATCCCAGGGAAGATCCTACGAGCAGTACTTC
TRBJ1-1 | NA | NA | TRBV11-2 | CAKSQRESALNTEAFF | TGTGCCAAAAGCCAGAGGGAGTCCGCTTTGAACACTGAAGCTTTCTTT
TRBJ2-7 | TRBD1 | NA | TRBV4-1 | CASSPGQGGTYEQYF | TGCGCCAGCAGCCCCGGACAGGGAGGTACGTACGAGCAGTACTTC
TRBJ1-1 | NA | NA | TRBV6-5 | CASSSGQWENTEAFF | TGTGCCAGCAGCTCGGGTCAGTGGGAGAACACTGAAGCTTTCTTT
TRBJ2-7 | NA | few | TRBV28 | CASSFPRDGTSYEQYF | TGTGCCAGCAGTTTCCCCCGGGACGGAACCTCCTACGAGCAGTACTTC
TRBJ1-5 | NA | NA | TRBV5-6 | CASSQGWRGNQPQHF | TGTGCCAGCAGCCAAGGGTGGAGAGGCAATCAGCCCCAGCATTTT
TRBJ2-1 | TRBD2 | NA | TRBV5-1 | CASSNFLTSSGEQFF | TGCGCCAGCAGCAATTTTCTGACTAGCTCGGGTGAGCAGTTCTTC
TRBJ2-7 | NA | NA | TRBV7-6 | CASSLRKVVDGGPFYEQYF | TGTGCCAGCAGCTTAAGGAAGGTAGTAGACGGGGGGCCCTTCTACGAGCAGTACTTC
TRBJ2-7 | NA | NA | TRBV7-9 | CASSFVRSSYEQYF | TGTGCCAGCAGCTTCGTTAGGAGCTCCTACGAGCAGTACTTC
TRBJ1-4 | TRBD1 | NA | TRBV29-1 | CSVDPSGTGGEKLFF | TGCAGCGTTGACCCTTCCGGGACAGGAGGGGAAAAACTGTTTTTT
TRBJ2-3 | NA | NA | TRBV27 | CASSLVGMADTQYF | TGTGCCAGCAGTTTAGTCGGGATGGCAGATACGCAGTATTTT
TRBJ1-2 | NA | NA | TRBV7-9 | CASSLTGFGYTF | TGTGCCAGCAGCTTAACAGGGTTCGGCTACACCTTC
TRBJ2-3 | NA | many | TRBV6-4 | CASRAGQQEADTQYF | TGTGCCAGCAGAGCCGGGCAACAGGAGGCAGATACGCAGTATTTT
TRBJ1-1 | NA | NA | TRBV7-9 | CASSSPPQALNTEAFF | TGTGCCAGCAGCTCCCCCCCTCAGGCGTTGAACACTGAAGCTTTCTTT
TRBJ1-1 | NA | NA | TRBV6-1 | CANVRIWANTEAFF | TGTGCCAACGTCCGAATCTGGGCGAACACTGAAGCTTTCTTT
TRBJ2-5 | NA | NA | TRBV7-8 | CASNPLRGKETQYF | TGTGCCAGCAACCCGCTAAGGGGGAAAGAGACCCAGTACTTC
TRBJ2-2 | TRBD2 | NA | TRBV4-1 | CASSLAGGYTGELFF | TGCGCCAGCAGTCTAGCGGGGGGATACACCGGGGAGCTGTTTTTT
TRBJ2-1 | TRBD2 | NA | TRBV27 | CASSFSSGSSYNEQFF | TGTGCCAGCAGTTTCTCTAGCGGAAGCTCCTACAATGAGCAGTTCTTC
TRBJ2-5 | TRBD2 | once | TRBV6-1 | CASSEEVAGGLAQETQYF | TGTGCCAGCAGTGAAGAGGTAGCGGGGGGGCTAGCCCAAGAGACCCAGTACTTC
TRBJ2-7 | NA | NA | TRBV5-1 | CASSTRDANPHEQYF | TGCGCCAGCAGCACTCGGGACGCCAATCCCCACGAGCAGTACTTC
TRBJ1-3 | NA | many | TRBV10-2 | CASTEKDVSGNTIYF | TGCGCCAGCACCGAGAAAGACGTCTCTGGAAACACCATATATTTT
TRBJ2-5 | NA | NA | TRBV10-3 | CAISGLGETQYF | TGTGCCATCAGCGGCCTTGGGGAGACCCAGTACTTC
TRBJ2-7 | NA | NA | TRBV6-5 | CASSNGQSNEQYF | TGTGCCAGCAGCAACGGACAGTCCAACGAGCAGTACTTC
TRBJ2-7 | TRBD1 | NA | TRBV15 | CATSRDPTGLDEQYF | TGTGCCACCAGCAGAGATCCGACAGGGTTGGACGAGCAGTACTTC
TRBJ2-3 | NA | NA | TRBV7-9 | CASSLGVADTDTQYF | TGTGCCAGCAGCTTAGGAGTAGCGGATACAGATACGCAGTATTTT
TRBJ2-1 | NA | NA | TRBV25-1 | CASKGRLGWGNEQFF | TGTGCCAGCAAGGGCCGTCTAGGTTGGGGGAATGAGCAGTTCTTC
TRBJ2-1 | NA | NA | TRBV6-4 | CASSIRGESYYNEQFF | TGTGCCAGCAGCATCCGGGGAGAATCCTACTACAATGAGCAGTTCTTC
TRBJ2-1 | TRBD1 | NA | TRBV4-3 | CASSQAGTGVEQFF | TGCGCCAGCAGCCAGGCCGGGACAGGGGTTGAGCAGTTCTTC
TRBJ1-2 | NA | NA | TRBV28 | CASSRDSEMAYTF | TGTGCCAGCAGTCGGGACTCGGAGATGGCCTACACCTTC
TRBJ1-2 | NA | NA | TRBV11-2 | CASSPEGGSYGYTF | TGTGCCAGCAGCCCGGAGGGCGGTTCCTATGGCTACACCTTC
TRBJ1-6 | NA | few | TRBV4-3 | CASSQGLTNSPLHF | TGCGCCAGCAGCCAAGGACTGACCAATTCACCCCTCCACTTT
TRBJ2-7 | NA | NA | TRBV2 | CASIQAYEQYF | TGTGCCAGCATACAAGCCTACGAGCAGTACTTC
TRBJ2-1 | NA | many | TRBV4-3 | CASSQSSYNEQFF | TGCGCCAGCAGCCAGAGCTCCTACAATGAGCAGTTCTTC
TRBJ2-7 | NA | few | TRBV11-2 | CASSLAHEQYF | TGTGCCAGCAGCTTAGCTCACGAGCAGTACTTC
TRBJ1-5 | TRBD1 | NA | TRBV2 | CASSGGQFNNQPQHF | TGTGCCAGCAGTGGGGGACAGTTCAATAATCAGCCCCAGCATTTT
TRBJ2-1 | NA | once | TRBV5-6 | CASSLIWGAYNEQFF | TGTGCCAGCAGCTTGATTTGGGGCGCCTACAATGAGCAGTTCTTC
TRBJ2-1 | NA | once | TRBV6-5 | CASSPFMGRYNEQFF | TGTGCCAGCAGTCCCTTCATGGGGCGGTACAATGAGCAGTTCTTC
TRBJ1-5 | NA | NA | TRBV28 | CASSGLDGTQPQHF | TGTGCCAGCAGTGGACTAGATGGGACTCAGCCCCAGCATTTT
TRBJ2-5 | TRBD2 | NA | TRBV6-1 | CASSDRGGQETQYF | TGTGCCAGCAGTGACCGGGGGGGACAAGAGACCCAGTACTTC
TRBJ2-2 | NA | NA | TRBV27 | CATGGAPRYTGELFF | TGTGCCACCGGGGGCGCCCCGCGTTACACCGGGGAGCTGTTTTTT
TRBJ2-7 | TRBD2 | NA | TRBV7-7 | CASSLAGGHEQYF | TGTGCTAGCAGCTTAGCGGGGGGACACGAGCAGTACTTC
TRBJ2-7 | NA | NA | TRBV15 | CATSILADSSYEQYF | TGTGCCACCAGCATTCTAGCGGACAGCTCCTACGAGCAGTACTTC
TRBJ1-1 | NA | NA | TRBV6-1 | CASSELSNEAFF | TGTGCCAGCAGTGAACTGTCAAATGAAGCTTTCTTT
TRBJ1-6 | NA | NA | TRBV28 | CASSMGRGGNSPLHF | TGTGCCAGCAGTATGGGCCGCGGAGGTAATTCACCCCTCCACTTT
TRBJ2-7 | TRBD2 | NA | TRBV4-2 | CASSQGTRIYEQYF | TGTGCCAGCAGCCAAGGGACTAGGATCTACGAGCAGTACTTC
TRBJ2-2 | NA | NA | TRBV21-1 | CASSNWSGRTGELFF | TGTGCCAGCAGCAATTGGTCAGGGCGTACCGGGGAGCTGTTTTTT
TRBJ1-4 | NA | medium-sized | TRBV4-1 | CASSPSISGKLFF | TGCGCCAGCAGCCCAAGTATATCTGGAAAACTGTTTTTT
TRBJ2-1 | NA | NA | TRBV11-2 | CASSFIRTDGNEQFF | TGTGCCAGCAGCTTCATCAGGACTGATGGCAATGAGCAGTTCTTC
TRBJ1-1 | NA | NA | TRBV28 | CASSFGTEAFF | TGTGCCAGCAGTTTTGGGACAGAAGCTTTCTTT
TRBJ1-2 | TRBD1 | NA | TRBV5-1 | CASSSSTGALIRYGYTF | TGCGCCAGCAGCTCCTCGACAGGGGCCCTCATTCGCTATGGCTACACCTTC